This TCR beta chain was identified during a study of blood T cell repertoires in COVID-19 (dated by TCRdb to 2020 to 2021). Study-wide context: Samples from collaborators originated in the United States, Italy and Spain and spanned both the acute and convalescent phases of COVID-19. Sample metadata almost always included a de-identified subject ID, COVID-19 status, age in years and sex. Where available, HLA class I and class II types were taken from metadata supplied by the sample provider and were not determined by assay-based typing. The repertoires were released in a freely available public database meant as a resource for research on the immune response to SARS-CoV-2. Samples were obtained from the ongoing ImmuneRACE study (first 160 participants) and from 1,254 subjects provided by 6 global collaborators. Deeply sampled blood TCRbeta repertoires from subjects exposed to, actively infected with, or recovered from COVID-19 were included in the dataset. The material from the prospective study consisted of cDNA or gDNA derived from T cells, B-cell-depleted T cells, or PBMCs.

The CDR3 contains 14 residues, cysteine and phenylalanine counted. Kept here is only the CDR3 DNA, which spans 42 bases and is read in frame from base 1. The CDR1 and CDR2 encoded by the germline V gene (reference sequence) are LNHDA and SQIVND. Trimming costs V 3 bases and J 1 base, and their ends lie 7 bases apart. A remark on this clone: Its antigen is not yet known. No base quality values were provided; no much bigger clone lies one nucleotide off.

What the study reported, not specific to this receptor: How much clinical and demographic metadata was included differed by source and by participant, and the metadata was provided uncurated.

The collaborating institutions used their own protocols to collect whole blood in K2EDTA tubes. For TCRbeta analysis, collaborators shipped samples as frozen whole blood, isolated PBMCs, or DNA extracted from either of those sample types. TCRbeta CDR3 regions were amplified from genomic DNA using the immunoSEQ Assay, a bias-controlled multiplex PCR. As for the original processing: The number of nucleated cells in each sample was estimated from the amplification of reference gene primers within the assay. To quantify the absolute abundance of each unique TCRbeta CDR3 rearrangement, sequence reads were collapsed and filtered. Productive Simpson clonality was computed per sample as the square root of Simpson's diversity index over productive rearrangements. The table comes from immuneACCESS by way of TCRdb, which keeps in-frame sequences with V and J called. Part of the clones is missing from these tables; in studies checked, under half for an unresolved V gene and the rest for unknown reasons. D and trimming were read from the DNA, whereas the V and J calls and clone size are those reported in that table. The table for this sample lists approximately 87,000 clones; 85% to 90% of them were counted only once. 11% to 15% of the sample belongs to the ten largest clones.

The sequence joins TRBV19 to TRBJ1-5; a confident D gene designation cannot be given. Sequences were obtained from peripheral blood. The sequence was collected from a man aged 65 to 79 with active or convalescent COVID-19. The base sequence is TGTGCCAGTAGTATTTTTCTAAGCAATCAGCCCCAGCATTTT. It codes for CASSIFLSNQPQHF.